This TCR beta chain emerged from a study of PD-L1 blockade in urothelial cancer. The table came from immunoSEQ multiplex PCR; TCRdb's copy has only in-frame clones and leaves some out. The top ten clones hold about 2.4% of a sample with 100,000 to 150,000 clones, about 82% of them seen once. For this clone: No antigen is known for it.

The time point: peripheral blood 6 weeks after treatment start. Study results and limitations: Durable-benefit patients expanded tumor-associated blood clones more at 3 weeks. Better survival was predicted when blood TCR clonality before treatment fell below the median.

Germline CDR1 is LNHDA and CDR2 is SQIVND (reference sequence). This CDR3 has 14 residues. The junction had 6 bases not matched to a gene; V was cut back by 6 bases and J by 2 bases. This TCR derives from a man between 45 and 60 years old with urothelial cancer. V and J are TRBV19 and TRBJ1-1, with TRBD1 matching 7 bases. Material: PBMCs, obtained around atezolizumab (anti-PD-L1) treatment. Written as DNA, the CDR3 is TGTGCCAGTAGAGAGACAGGGTACAACACTGAAGCTTTCTTT. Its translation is CASRETGYNTEAFF.